This T cell receptor (beta chain) stems from a study of T cells in tuberculosis. Trimming removed 0 bases from V and 3 bases from J; junction bases left unmatched: 4. CDR1 is SGHRS, CDR2 YFSETQ, per germline. This CDR3 has 15 residues. Time point: new active TB diagnosis, blood taken before or within 7 days of starting treatment. Repertoires were generated with immunoSEQ multiplex PCR, while TCRdb's copy carries only in-frame clones and drops some. Of more than 30,000 clones in the sample, more than 75% were seen once. The receptor's source is an adult with tuberculosis. The rearrangement uses TRBV5-1 and TRBJ2-7; TRBD2 agrees at 9 bases. The sequencing used PBMCs, collected at tuberculosis diagnosis. The chain's CDR3 is CASSLVAGAGYEQYF. CDR3 nucleotides: TGCGCCAGCAGCTTGGTAGCGGGGGCGGGCTACGAGCAGTACTTC.